This entry lists 30 T cell receptor beta chains sequenced from one sample in a study of blood T cell repertoires in COVID-19. The repertoire was sequenced with immunoSEQ multiplex PCR; TCRdb's copy has only in-frame clones and lacks some. This table has about 40,000 clones, roughly nine tenths appearing once. What was sequenced was peripheral blood. All receptors come from a man between 65 and 85 years old with active COVID-19.

The J gene is TRBJ2-5, the V gene TRBV3-1 (or the pseudogene TRBV3-2), with TRBD2 identical over 7 bases. Trimming cost V 3 bases and J 5 bases; bases outside gene matches: 9. This CDR3 contains 15 residues. Germline assignment: CDR1 LGHDT and CDR2 YNNKEL (reference sequence). The CDR3 nucleotides are TGTGCCAGCAGCCATCGGACTAGAACCGCCGAGACCCAGTACTTC. Protein sequence: CASSHRTRTAETQYF.

The chain combines TRBV2 with TRBJ1-1; 7 bases match TRBD1. The CDR3 extends over 14 amino acids. The V gene end was trimmed by 5 bases and the J gene end by 0 bases; junction bases not matched to a gene: 3. Germline CDR1 reads SNHLY; CDR2 reads FYNNEI. CDR3 DNA: TGTGCCAGCAGTAAGGGACAGCTGAACACTGAAGCTTTCTTT. Amino acids: CASSKGQLNTEAFF.

This chain joins TRBV10-3 and TRBJ1-2; the match to TRBD1 covers 7 bases. Germline CDR1 is ENHRY and CDR2 is SYGVKD. Trimming cost V 3 bases and J 0 bases; bases outside gene matches: 4. This CDR3 spans 15 amino acids. CDR3 residues: CAISDRDSPNYGYTF. DNA of the CDR3: TGTGCCATCAGTGACCGGGACAGTCCTAACTATGGCTACACCTTC.

The CDR3 DNA follows: TGTGCCAGCGGGGGGGGAAATAATTCACCCCTCCACTTT. Protein sequence: CASGGGNNSPLHF. The chain carries TRBV6-6 and TRBJ1-6; TRBD1 might be the D (5 bases). This CDR3 spans 13 amino acids. The ends were cut back, 8 bases at V and 5 bases at J, with 10 bases in the middle. CDR1 is MNHNY, CDR2 SVGAGI, per germline (reference sequence).

This chain uses TRBV29-1 with TRBJ2-7; 7 bases match TRBD1. This CDR3 is 10 amino acids long. Germline V lookup: CDR1 SQVTM, CDR2 ANQGSEA. J was trimmed by 4 bases and V by 8 bases; bases with no gene match: 2. The CDR3 region has the DNA TGCAGCCAGGGGGATTACGAGCAGTACTTC. It is translated as CSQGDYEQYF.

The V and J genes are TRBV25-1 and TRBJ2-5; tentatively, D is TRBD1 (6 bases). V lost 3 bases to trimming and J lost 7 bases, with 12 bases between them. The germline V gene encodes CDR1 MGHDK and CDR2 SYGVNS. The CDR3 is made up of 13 amino acids. This CDR3 is CASSERDIGTQYF. CDR3 nucleotides: TGTGCCAGCAGTGAGAGGGACATTGGGACCCAGTACTTC.

The chain uses TRBV27 and TRBJ2-7, with D possibly being TRBD2 (6 bases). From germline, CDR1 is MNHEY and CDR2 SMNVEV (reference sequence). The ends were cut back, 8 bases at V and 0 bases at J, with 14 bases in the middle. The CDR3 loop spans 14 amino acids. The CDR3 protein is CASRDFYSSYEQYF. The CDR3, as DNA: TGTGCCAGCCGGGACTTCTATTCCTCCTACGAGCAGTACTTC.

This chain joins TRBV11-3 and TRBJ2-5, with 7 bases matching TRBD2. Germline values: CDR1 SGHNT, CDR2 YENEEA. CDR3 length: 14 residues. With V trimmed by 4 bases and J by 0 bases, 2 bases remained unmatched. As DNA, the CDR3 is TGTGCCAGCAGCTCCAGCGGGGACCAAGAGACCCAGTACTTC. Its protein is CASSSSGDQETQYF.

The rearrangement links TRBV5-1 to TRBJ1-2; a weak D match, TRBD1 (5 bases). Trimming took 4 bases from V and 4 from J, leaving 14 bases between them. The CDR3 sequence is 14 residues long. Germline V gives CDR1 SGHRS, CDR2 YFSETQ. CDR3 amino acids: CASSLAQDSYGYTF. CDR3 bases: TGCGCCAGCAGCCTGGCTCAAGACAGCTATGGCTACACCTTC. The full variable domain, in which reference TRBV5-1 and TRBJ1-2 provide the parts outside the CDR3, is KAGVTQTPRYLIKTRGQQVTLSCSPISGHRSVSWYQQTPGQGLQFLFEYFSETQRNKGNFPGRFSGRQFSNSRSEMNVSTLELGDSALYLCASSLAQDSYGYTFGSGTRLTVV.

The rearrangement links TRBV28 to TRBJ1-2; no clear D gene. Trimming stripped 2 bases from V and 4 bases from J, with 8 bases between. From germline, CDR1 is MDHEN and CDR2 SYDVKM. CDR3 length: 13 residues. Here the CDR3 reads CASSLRGVYGYTF. In DNA form, the CDR3 reads TGTGCCAGCAGTTTACGGGGAGTCTATGGCTACACCTTC.

V is TRBV7-2 and J is TRBJ1-1; TRBD1 aligns across 7 bases. The CDR3 is 14 amino acids. The J segment lost 5 bases and the V segment lost 1 base, leaving 4 bases of the junction unmatched. Germline V gene lookup returns CDR1 SGHTA and CDR2 FQGNSA. In nucleotides, the CDR3 is TGTGCCAGCAGCTTAGAAGGGGGCAGGACTGAAGCTTTCTTT. Amino acid sequence: CASSLEGGRTEAFF.

The chain recombines TRBV9 with TRBJ2-5, with TRBD1 matching 7 bases. Germline V gene data show CDR1 as SGDLS and CDR2 as YYNGEE. The CDR3 extends over 14 amino acids. After removal of 0 bases from V and 4 bases from J, the junction contained 3 bases not matched to a gene. The CDR3 here is CASSVVDRAETQYF. CDR3 DNA sequence: TGTGCCAGCAGCGTAGTCGACAGGGCAGAGACCCAGTACTTC.

V and J are TRBV7-8 and TRBJ2-3, with D perhaps TRBD2 (6 bases). Germline V CDR1 and CDR2: SGHVS, FQNEAQ. The germline V and J ends were trimmed by 7 bases and 1 base, with 18 bases remaining between them. The CDR3 sequence is 16 residues long. CDR3 sequence (DNA): TGTGCCAGCACTTCCCACGGGGGAGTCGGCACAGATACGCAGTATTTT. This sequence encodes CASTSHGGVGTDTQYF.

The chain joins TRBV6-4 to TRBJ2-2; 8 bases agree with TRBD2. V dropped 4 bases and J dropped 6; count of bases not matched to a gene: 7. The CDR3 length is 15 residues. Per the germline V gene, CDR1 is MRHNA and CDR2 is SNTAGT. CDR3 sequence reads: CASSVTGGASGELFF. The DNA of the CDR3 is TGTGCCAGCAGTGTGACCGGGGGGGCGTCCGGGGAGCTGTTTTTT.

The chain links TRBV7-2 to TRBJ1-4, with D unclear. V was trimmed by 3 bases and J by 0 bases, leaving 8 bases between them. The CDR3 runs 15 residues. CDR1 is SGHTA and CDR2 is FQGNSA in the germline V gene. The CDR3 spells CASSFTSATNEKLFF. The CDR3 DNA sequence: TGTGCCAGCAGCTTCACAAGTGCAACTAATGAAAAACTGTTTTTT.

This clone was observed once. V gene TRBV19 combines with J gene TRBJ1-1, with 7 bases that match TRBD1. Germline V CDR1 and CDR2: LNHDA, SQIVND (reference sequence). The V and J ends lost 6 bases and 0 bases, in that order; junction bases with no gene match: 13. CDR3 length: 17 residues. The CDR3: CASSTSRQGLLNTEAFF. Written as DNA, the CDR3 is TGTGCCAGTAGCACCTCCCGACAGGGATTACTGAACACTGAAGCTTTCTTT.

The chain carries TRBV7-2 and TRBJ1-5; D perhaps matches TRBD1 (6 bases). Per germline, CDR1 SGHTA and CDR2 FQGNSA. The CDR3 runs to 13 residues. The V end lost 4 bases, the J end lost 4 bases, and 8 bases lay between the germline ends. In DNA, the CDR3 is TGTGCCAGCAGCTCGGACAGTAATCAGCCCCAGCATTTT. Amino acid sequence: CASSSDSNQPQHF.

The CDR3 nucleotides are TGTGCCAGCAGCTTGACAGTTGGGGACACCGGGGAGCTGTTTTTT. It codes for CASSLTVGDTGELFF. V usage is TRBV7-3 and J usage is TRBJ2-2, with D perhaps matching TRBD1 (5 bases). V was clipped by 3 bases and J by 3 bases, with 11 bases between them. The CDR3 covers 15 residues. Germline values: CDR1 SGHTA, CDR2 FQGTGA.

The gene calls are TRBV18 and TRBJ2-1, with 10 positions matching TRBD2. The V gene's germline CDR1 is KGHSH and CDR2 LQKENI. The ends lost 6 bases at V and 4 bases at J; junction bases unmatched: 6. The CDR3 length is 15 residues. DNA of the CDR3: TGTGCCAGCTCTCCTTTTAGCGGGGGGTACAATGAGCAGTTCTTC. It specifies CASSPFSGGYNEQFF.

The CDR3: CSASDSYEQYF. The CDR3 coding sequence is TGCAGTGCTAGCGACAGTTACGAGCAGTACTTC. The chain couples TRBV20-1 to TRBJ2-7, with D possibly matching TRBD1 (5 bases). V lost 3 bases and J 4 bases, leaving 7 bases between the germline ends. Germline CDR1 and CDR2: DFQATT and SNEGSKA (reference sequence). The CDR3 spans 11 residues.

The rearrangement links TRBV5-1 to TRBJ1-3; 9 nucleotides match TRBD1. V lost 4 bases and J lost 5; bases outside the gene matches: 4. Germline values: CDR1 SGHRS, CDR2 YFSETQ. The CDR3 totals 14 residues. The CDR3 region is CASSETGGRNTIYF. CDR3 nucleotide sequence: TGCGCCAGCAGCGAAACAGGGGGCAGAAACACCATATATTTT.

This clone was observed a single time. The rearrangement links TRBV27 to TRBJ1-4, with unresolved D. This CDR3 has 14 residues. Deletions cut 3 bases from V and 0 bases from J, with 5 bases between. Germline CDR1 MNHEY, CDR2 SMNVEV (reference sequence). CDR3 sequence reads: CASSFVATNEKLFF. The CDR3 DNA reads as TGTGCCAGCAGTTTCGTTGCAACTAATGAAAAACTGTTTTTT.

V usage is TRBV11-2 and J usage is TRBJ2-7; D is undetermined. This CDR3 is 14 amino acids long. The ends were cut back, 1 base at V and 1 base at J, with 8 bases in the middle. The germline V gene has CDR1 SGHAT and CDR2 FQNNGV. CDR3 DNA sequence: TGTGCCAGCAGCTTAGGCCGGGTTTCCTACGAGCAGTACTTC. Translated, it gives CASSLGRVSYEQYF.

The rearrangement uses TRBV4-1 and TRBJ2-7; TRBD2 aligns across 13 bases. The germline V gene encodes CDR1 MGHRA and CDR2 YSYEKL. The CDR3 contains 16 residues. V dropped 1 base and J dropped 5; count of bases not matched to a gene: 5. CDR3: CASSQGLAGGSDEQYF. The CDR3 DNA reads TGCGCCAGCAGCCAAGGACTAGCGGGGGGAAGCGACGAGCAGTACTTC.

The genes are TRBV28 and TRBJ1-5, with 7 bases aligning to TRBD1. The CDR3 has 17 amino acids. J lost 0 bases, V lost 10 bases, and 15 bases had no gene match. The V gene's germline CDR1 is MDHEN and CDR2 SYDVKM. CDR3 sequence (DNA): TGTGCCACCATAACCCAGACAGGGAGCTATAGCAATCAGCCCCAGCATTTT. Its translation is CATITQTGSYSNQPQHF.

The chain links TRBV9 to TRBJ1-6; tentative D call: TRBD1 (5 bases). Germline CDR1 and CDR2: SGDLS and YYNGEE. Trimming shortened V by 0 bases and J by 7 bases, and 14 bases separated the two germline ends. This CDR3 comprises 16 residues. The CDR3 protein is CASSVVAAGGNSPLHF. The CDR3 nucleotides read TGTGCCAGCAGCGTAGTAGCAGCGGGGGGGAATTCACCCCTCCACTTT.

In its sample, this clone was seen a few times. The chain employs TRBV6-2 or TRBV6-3 and TRBJ2-7; TRBD2 is a possible D gene (5 bases). V dropped 4 bases and J dropped 0 bases, with 13 bases sitting between them. The CDR3 loop spans 15 amino acids. CDR1 is MNHEY, CDR2 SVGEGT, per germline. In DNA form, the CDR3 reads TGTGCCAGCAGTTCGAGGACTGACATCTCCTACGAGCAGTACTTC. The encoded protein is CASSSRTDISYEQYF.

The V call is TRBV5-6, the J call TRBJ2-5, with D unresolved. The CDR3 loop spans 12 amino acids. V was shortened by 4 bases and J by 5 bases, with 9 bases between the two germline ends. From germline, CDR1 is SGHDT and CDR2 YYEEEE. The DNA for the CDR3 is TGTGCCAGCAGCGTGTTGCGGGAGACCCAGTACTTC. Translating it yields CASSVLRETQYF.

The genes are TRBV2 and TRBJ1-5; the match to TRBD1 covers 7 bases. Germline lookup yields CDR1 SNHLY and CDR2 FYNNEI. This CDR3 is built from 14 residues. Losses at the gene ends were 7 bases for V and 6 bases for J; bases not matched to a gene: 9. The CDR3 sequence: CASTISTGVQPQHF. In nucleotides, the CDR3 is TGTGCCAGCACCATCAGTACAGGGGTTCAGCCCCAGCATTTT.

The chain combines TRBV7-9 with TRBJ2-1; D is unresolved. From germline, CDR1 is SEHNR and CDR2 FQNEAQ (reference sequence). V was clipped by 1 base and J by 5 bases, with 12 bases between them. The CDR3 runs to 15 residues. This CDR3 is CASSLEELPDNEQFF. The CDR3 nucleotides are TGTGCCAGCAGCTTAGAAGAGTTACCGGACAATGAGCAGTTCTTC.